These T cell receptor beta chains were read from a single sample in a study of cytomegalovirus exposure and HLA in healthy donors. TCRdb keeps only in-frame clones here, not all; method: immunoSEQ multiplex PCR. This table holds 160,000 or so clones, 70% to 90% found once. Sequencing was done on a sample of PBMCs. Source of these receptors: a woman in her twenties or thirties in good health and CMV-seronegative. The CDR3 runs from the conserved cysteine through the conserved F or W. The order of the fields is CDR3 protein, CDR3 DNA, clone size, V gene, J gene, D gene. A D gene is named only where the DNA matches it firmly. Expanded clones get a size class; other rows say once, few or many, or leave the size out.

CASSIGSVSNQPQHF	TGTGCCAGTAGTATTGGCAGTGTCAGCAATCAGCCCCAGCATTTT	NA	TRBV19	TRBJ1-5	NA
CASSLDSGDNEQFF	TGTGCCAGCAGCTTAGATAGCGGAGACAATGAGCAGTTCTTC	NA	TRBV7-3	TRBJ2-1	NA
CASSEIRGSYSSYNEQFF	TGTGCCAGCAGCGAAATCCGGGGGTCCTATAGCTCCTACAATGAGCAGTTCTTC	NA	TRBV7-9	TRBJ2-1	NA
CASSVKPGLAGGGEQFF	TGTGCCAGCAGCGTAAAACCGGGACTAGCGGGAGGGGGTGAGCAGTTCTTC	NA	TRBV9	TRBJ2-1	TRBD2
CASSLTQGSYNEQFF	TGCGCCAGCAGCTTGACACAGGGAAGCTACAATGAGCAGTTCTTC	NA	TRBV5-1	TRBJ2-1	NA
CASSFYPSADRAGYEQYF	TGTGCCAGCAGTTTCTACCCCTCCGCCGACAGGGCAGGCTACGAGCAGTACTTC	once	TRBV27	TRBJ2-7	TRBD1
CASSSPGLNTEAFF	TGTGCCAGCAGTTCCCCCGGGTTGAACACTGAAGCTTTCTTT	NA	TRBV6-5	TRBJ1-1	NA
CASSLEGRGISPLHF	TGCGCCAGCAGCTTGGAAGGGAGGGGAATATCCCCCCTCCACTTT	NA	TRBV5-1	TRBJ1-6	NA
CASSGLAGPLNEQFF	TGTGCCAGCAGCGGACTAGCGGGGCCCTTAAATGAGCAGTTCTTC	NA	TRBV7-6	TRBJ2-1	TRBD2
CASRKVTGNNQPQHF	TGTGCCAGCAGGAAGGTGACAGGGAACAATCAGCCCCAGCATTTT	NA	TRBV2	TRBJ1-5	TRBD1
CASSQGSPYEQYF	TGTGCCAGCAGCCAGGGGTCCCCCTACGAGCAGTACTTC	once	TRBV7-9	TRBJ2-7	NA
CAIRQGSNEKLFF	TGTGCCATCAGACAGGGGTCTAATGAAAAACTGTTTTTT	NA	TRBV10-3	TRBJ1-4	TRBD1
CASSLDSAGYGYTF	TGTGCCAGCAGCTTAGATAGCGCAGGATATGGCTACACCTTC	NA	TRBV7-2	TRBJ1-2	NA
CAWRSPGGYYEQYF	TGTGCCTGGAGAAGTCCAGGGGGCTACTACGAGCAGTACTTC	NA	TRBV30	TRBJ2-7	TRBD1
CASSYLSGTYEQYF	TGTGCCAGCAGTTACCTGTCGGGAACCTACGAGCAGTACTTC	NA	TRBV6-6	TRBJ2-7	NA
CASSDPWEGAFF	TGCGCCAGCAGTGATCCGTGGGAGGGAGCTTTCTTT	NA	TRBV10-2	TRBJ1-1	NA
CASSPREGQVEEQYF	TGTGCCAGCAGCCCCCGGGAGGGTCAGGTTGAGGAGCAGTACTTC	NA	TRBV7-9	TRBJ2-7	TRBD2
CASSGPPGLATSTDTQYF	TGTGCCAGCAGTGGGCCCCCGGGACTAGCAACAAGCACAGATACGCAGTATTTT	NA	TRBV28	TRBJ2-3	TRBD2
CASSPRRGGGDTEAFF	TGTGCCAGCAGCCCTAGACGAGGGGGAGGGGACACTGAAGCTTTCTTT	NA	TRBV5-5	TRBJ1-1	NA
CASSWTTRASGNTIYF	TGCGCCAGCAGCTGGACGACTAGGGCGTCCGGAAACACCATATATTTT	NA	TRBV5-1	TRBJ1-3	NA
CASSATSGNYEQYF	TGTGCCAGCAGCGCGACTAGCGGGAACTACGAGCAGTACTTC	NA	TRBV5-4	TRBJ2-7	TRBD2
CASSTRTDYEQYF	TGTGCCAGCAGCACCCGGACAGACTACGAGCAGTACTTC	NA	TRBV11-2	TRBJ2-7	NA
CASSQGFGETQYF	TGTGCCAGCAGTCAGGGGTTTGGAGAGACCCAGTACTTC	NA	TRBV7-2	TRBJ2-5	NA
CASSRTGAGNTIYF	TGCGCCAGCAGCCGAACAGGGGCTGGAAACACCATATATTTT	NA	TRBV4-3	TRBJ1-3	TRBD1
CASSPAGLAGGEFF	TGTGCCAGCAGCCCCGCGGGACTAGCGGGGGGGGAGTTCTTC	NA	TRBV7-2	TRBJ2-1	TRBD2
CSVEAGAADTQYF	TGCAGCGTTGAGGCAGGGGCGGCAGATACGCAGTATTTT	NA	TRBV29-1	TRBJ2-3	NA
CASSEFRLGQGFYNEQFF	TGTGCCAGCAGTGAATTTCGCTTGGGACAGGGTTTCTACAATGAGCAGTTCTTC	NA	TRBV25-1	TRBJ2-1	TRBD1
CASSMVAYTEAFF	TGTGCCAGTAGTATGGTGGCATACACTGAAGCTTTCTTT	few	TRBV19	TRBJ1-1	NA
CASSLPGLAGGSNEQFF	TGCGCCAGCAGCCTGCCGGGACTAGCGGGGGGGTCAAATGAGCAGTTCTTC	NA	TRBV5-1	TRBJ2-1	TRBD2
CASSLLQGGYEQYF	TGTGCCAGCAGTTTATTGCAGGGAGGGTACGAGCAGTACTTC	NA	TRBV28	TRBJ2-7	TRBD2
CASSLSLWTSGLRDTQYF	TGTGCCAGCAGTTTATCGTTGTGGACTAGCGGGTTAAGAGATACGCAGTATTTT	NA	TRBV27	TRBJ2-3	TRBD2
CASSLEGGSGQPQHF	TGCGCCAGCAGCTTGGAAGGGGGCTCGGGTCAGCCCCAGCATTTT	NA	TRBV5-1	TRBJ1-5	TRBD1
CAIRGGPEAFF	TGTGCCATCCGAGGGGGCCCTGAAGCTTTCTTT	NA	TRBV28	TRBJ1-1	TRBD1
CASSLGGLDQPQHF	TGCGCCAGCAGCTTGGGAGGGCTGGATCAGCCCCAGCATTTT	NA	TRBV5-1	TRBJ1-5	NA
CASSLWGSARGPAEAFF	TGTGCCAGCAGCTTATGGGGGTCCGCCAGGGGGCCTGCTGAAGCTTTCTTT	NA	TRBV7-2	TRBJ1-1	TRBD1
CASSAGVPGLAFSTDTQYF	TGTGCCAGCAGTGCGGGAGTACCGGGACTAGCGTTTAGCACAGATACGCAGTATTTT	NA	TRBV2	TRBJ2-3	TRBD2
CASSPVASGSYEQYF	TGCGCCAGCAGCCCGGTCGCTAGCGGGAGTTACGAGCAGTACTTC	NA	TRBV5-1	TRBJ2-7	TRBD2
CASRGTVNTEAFF	TGTGCCAGCAGAGGGACAGTGAACACTGAAGCTTTCTTT	NA	TRBV2	TRBJ1-1	TRBD1
CASSPRQGGNTEAFF	TGTGCCAGCTCACCGCGACAGGGGGGGAACACTGAAGCTTTCTTT	NA	TRBV18	TRBJ1-1	TRBD1
CASSLRYEQYF	TGTGCCAGCAGCCTCAGGTACGAGCAGTACTTC	once	TRBV28	TRBJ2-7	NA
CASSPIASGGAYNEQFF	TGCGCCAGCAGCCCGATCGCTAGCGGGGGGGCCTACAATGAGCAGTTCTTC	NA	TRBV5-1	TRBJ2-1	TRBD2
CASSFGAGYGYTF	TGCGCCAGCAGCTTTGGGGCAGGCTATGGCTACACCTTC	NA	TRBV5-1	TRBJ1-2	NA
CASSQTGGEPQHF	TGCGCCAGCAGCCAAACCGGGGGTGAGCCCCAGCATTTT	NA	TRBV4-1	TRBJ1-5	NA
CASSLDTYQPQHF	TGTGCCAGCAGTTTGGACACCTATCAGCCCCAGCATTTT	NA	TRBV6-1	TRBJ1-5	NA
CASSLSGGGTQYF	TGTGCCAGCAGTTTATCGGGGGGAGGCACGCAGTATTTT	NA	TRBV27	TRBJ2-3	NA
CASSSTGPGAKRHRSYEQYF	TGTGCCAGCAGCTCGACAGGGCCCGGGGCAAAGCGCCACCGATCCTACGAGCAGTACTTC	NA	TRBV13	TRBJ2-7	TRBD1
CASSSLDRGVEAFF	TGCGCCAGCAGTTCCCTGGACAGGGGGGTTGAAGCTTTCTTT	NA	TRBV5-1	TRBJ1-1	TRBD1
CASSQRTTAYEQYF	TGCGCCAGCAGCCAGCGGACTACTGCCTACGAGCAGTACTTC	NA	TRBV5-1	TRBJ2-7	NA
CASSQEETREAPSYEQYF	TGCGCCAGCAGCCAAGAAGAAACCAGGGAGGCCCCCTCCTACGAGCAGTACTTC	NA	TRBV4-3	TRBJ2-7	NA
CASSLRQGAIETQYF	TGTGCCAGCAGCTTAAGACAGGGGGCCATCGAGACCCAGTACTTC	NA	TRBV7-3	TRBJ2-5	TRBD1
CASSPKLRVGNEQFF	TGTGCCAGCAGCCCGAAACTCAGGGTAGGCAATGAGCAGTTCTTC	NA	TRBV7-9	TRBJ2-1	NA